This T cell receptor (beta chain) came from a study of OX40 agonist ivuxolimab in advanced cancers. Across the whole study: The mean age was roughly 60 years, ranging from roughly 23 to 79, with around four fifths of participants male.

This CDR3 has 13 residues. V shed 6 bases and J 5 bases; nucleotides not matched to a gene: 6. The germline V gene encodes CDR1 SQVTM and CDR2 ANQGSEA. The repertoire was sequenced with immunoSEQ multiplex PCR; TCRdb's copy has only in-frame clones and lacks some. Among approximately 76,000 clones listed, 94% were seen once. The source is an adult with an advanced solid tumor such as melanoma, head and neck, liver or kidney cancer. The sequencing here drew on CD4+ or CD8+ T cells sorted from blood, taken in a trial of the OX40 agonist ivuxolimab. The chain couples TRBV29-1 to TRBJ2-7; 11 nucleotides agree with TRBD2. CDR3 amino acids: CSVTTSGIDEQYF. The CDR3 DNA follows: TGCAGCGTCACGACTAGCGGGATTGACGAGCAGTACTTC.